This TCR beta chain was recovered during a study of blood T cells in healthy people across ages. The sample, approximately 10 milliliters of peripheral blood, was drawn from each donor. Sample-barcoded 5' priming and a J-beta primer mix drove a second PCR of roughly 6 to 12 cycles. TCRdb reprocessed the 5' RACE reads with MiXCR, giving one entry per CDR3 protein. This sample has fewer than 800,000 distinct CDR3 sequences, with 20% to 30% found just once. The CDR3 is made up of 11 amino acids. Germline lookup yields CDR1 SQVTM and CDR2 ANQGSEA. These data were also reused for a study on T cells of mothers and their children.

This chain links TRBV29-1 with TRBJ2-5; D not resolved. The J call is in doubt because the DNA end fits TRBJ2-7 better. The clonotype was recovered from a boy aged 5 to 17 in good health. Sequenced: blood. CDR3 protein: CSAKGSYEQYF. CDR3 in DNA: TGCAGCGCGAAAGGGTCCTACGAGCAGTACTTC.